The entry below describes one TCR beta chain. The target of this receptor is not known. No base qualities exist here, and no much larger clone lies one base off it. This specimen belongs to a study of T-cell memory formation after mild COVID-19 (TCRdb year 2021). Broadly, across the study: Most TCR sequence clusters were specific to one of the two donors. In a couple of donors, T-cell clones that expanded and contracted after mild COVID-19 were followed by sequencing TCRalpha and TCRbeta repertoires longitudinally. Two young, previously healthy adult volunteers made up the cohort, one male and one female. General study outcomes and caveats: Contracting CD4+ clones appeared mostly in the CM and EM memory subsets, whereas CD8+ clones were enriched in EMRA. The study covered only a couple of mild cases, and larger cohorts including severe cases with pre-infection samples were considered necessary. From day 15 to 85, contracting clones showed balanced CD4/CD8 phenotypes, whereas a second wave of clones that expanded from day 15 to 37 leaned towards CD4+. Some responding clones were detected in pre-infection memory, which suggested that pre-existing cross-reactive memory T cells had joined the SARS-CoV-2 response. SARS-CoV-2 specificity was not confirmed for the second-wave clones peaking on day 37.

These reads were obtained on an Illumina NovaSeq 6000. TCRalpha and TCRbeta cDNA libraries were built by 5'RACE with constant-segment primers, adding sample barcodes and unique molecular identifiers. Trizol reagent was used to extract RNA from every sample. The libraries were amplified in two PCR steps, and the second step added a second sample barcode and Illumina TruSeq adapters. Libraries were sequenced on an Illumina NovaSeq with 2 x 150 bp paired-end reads. The paper's processing steps were these. The reads were demultiplexed and collapsed into UMI-guided consensus sequences using migec v1.2.7. With mixcr v2.1.11, UMI consensuses were aligned to TRA and TRB V and J templates and assembled into clonotypes. A clonotype was counted as expanded or contracted only if both edgeR and NoisET called the change significant, with noise models trained on biological replicates. edgeR calls used a false discovery rate-adjusted p below 0.01 and a log2 fold-change threshold of 1. As an exploratory analysis of dynamics, max-normalized trajectories of the 1000 most abundant clonotypes were examined with PCA combined with hierarchical clustering. The CD4 or CD8 phenotype of responding clones was assigned using the separately sequenced CD4+ and CD8+ repertoires. TCRdb passed the public sequencing reads through fastp at Q25 and MiXCR, retaining productive beta sequences. Every distinct CDR3 protein forms one entry, paired with its most common genes and DNA. TCRdb assigned the V and J calls; the authors' analysis was not used. This sample has 100,000 to 120,000 distinct CDR3 sequences in its table, and 15% to 20% of those were observed once. The ten largest account for roughly 6% of the sample.

Ficoll-Paque density gradient centrifugation was used to isolate PBMCs. The sample was PBMCs or a T cell subset sorted from them (not recorded which). The TCR sequence derives from a man aged 18 to 35 who had mild COVID-19 (a few samples of this study predate the infection). The sample titles of this study are shuffled in the database, so cell type and time point are left out; the donor was told from shared clones.

The CDR3 has the sequence CVPQRGIGEQYF. The nucleotide sequence is TGTGTTCCTCAGAGGGGGATAGGGGAGCAGTACTTC. Recombination linked TRBV19 to TRBJ2-7; the D gene is perhaps TRBD1, on 6 matching bases. Taken from cysteine to phenylalanine, the CDR3 has 12 residues. Only the CDR3 region is kept as DNA, spanning 36 bases read in frame from base 1. In the germline V gene (reference sequence), CDR1 corresponds to LNHDA and CDR2 to SQIVND.